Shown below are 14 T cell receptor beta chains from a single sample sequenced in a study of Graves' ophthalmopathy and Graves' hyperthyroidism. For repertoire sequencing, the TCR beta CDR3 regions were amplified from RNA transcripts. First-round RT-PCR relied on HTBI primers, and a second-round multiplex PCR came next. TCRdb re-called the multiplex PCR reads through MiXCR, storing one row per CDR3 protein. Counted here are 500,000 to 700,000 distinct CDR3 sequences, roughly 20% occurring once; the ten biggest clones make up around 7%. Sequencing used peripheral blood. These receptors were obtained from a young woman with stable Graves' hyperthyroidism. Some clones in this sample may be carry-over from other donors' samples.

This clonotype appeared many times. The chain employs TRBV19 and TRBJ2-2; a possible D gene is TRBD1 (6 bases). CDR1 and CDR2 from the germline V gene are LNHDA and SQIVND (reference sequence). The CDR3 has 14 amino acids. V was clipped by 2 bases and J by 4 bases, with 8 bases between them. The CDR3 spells CASSIQGSTGELFF. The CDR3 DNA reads TGTGCCAGTAGTATACAGGGGAGCACCGGGGAGCTGTTTTTT.

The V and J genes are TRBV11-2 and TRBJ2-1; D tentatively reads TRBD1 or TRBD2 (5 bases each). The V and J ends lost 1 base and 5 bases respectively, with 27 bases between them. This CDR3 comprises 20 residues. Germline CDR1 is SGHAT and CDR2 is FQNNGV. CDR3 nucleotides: TGTGCCAGCAGCTTAGTTCGATGGGGCCTCGGCGGGTACGAGCACAATGAGCAGTTCTTC. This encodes CASSLVRWGLGGYEHNEQFF.

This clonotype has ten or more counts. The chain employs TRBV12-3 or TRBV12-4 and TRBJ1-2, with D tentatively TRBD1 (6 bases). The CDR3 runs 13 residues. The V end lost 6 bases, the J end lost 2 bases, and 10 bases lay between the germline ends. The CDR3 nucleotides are TGTGCCAGCAGCGCGGGACACAACTATGGCTACACCTTC. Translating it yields CASSAGHNYGYTF.

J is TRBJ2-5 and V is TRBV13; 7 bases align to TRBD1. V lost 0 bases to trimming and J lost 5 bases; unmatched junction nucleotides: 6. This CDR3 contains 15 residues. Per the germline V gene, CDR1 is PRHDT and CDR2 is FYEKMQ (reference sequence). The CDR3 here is CASSLGTGSAETQYF. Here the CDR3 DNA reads TGTGCCAGCAGCTTAGGGACAGGGTCAGCGGAGACCCAGTACTTC.

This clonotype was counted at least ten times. Here the CDR3 reads CASSLWGRDYEQYF. Here the CDR3 DNA reads TGCGCCAGCAGTTTATGGGGTCGTGACTACGAGCAGTACTTC. The chain employs TRBV5-1 and TRBJ2-7; D gene unclear. V shed 5 bases and J shed 3 bases, with 15 bases lying between them. The V gene's germline CDR1 is SGHRS and CDR2 YFSETQ. This CDR3 is 14 amino acids long.

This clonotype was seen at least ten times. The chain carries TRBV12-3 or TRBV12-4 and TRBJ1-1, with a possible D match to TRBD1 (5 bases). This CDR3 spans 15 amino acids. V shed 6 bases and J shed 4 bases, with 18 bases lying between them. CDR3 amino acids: CASSLPLRVPTEAFF. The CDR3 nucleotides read TGTGCCAGCAGCCTACCCCTCAGGGTCCCCACTGAAGCTTTCTTT.

CDR3: CASTQTGSGTEAFF. In DNA form, the CDR3 reads TGTGCCAGCACCCAGACAGGGTCGGGGACTGAAGCTTTCTTT. V usage is TRBV6-1 and J usage is TRBJ1-1; 7 bases match TRBD1. CDR1 is MNHNS, CDR2 SASEGT, per germline. The ends lost 7 bases at V and 5 bases at J; junction bases unmatched: 10. This CDR3 is built from 14 residues.

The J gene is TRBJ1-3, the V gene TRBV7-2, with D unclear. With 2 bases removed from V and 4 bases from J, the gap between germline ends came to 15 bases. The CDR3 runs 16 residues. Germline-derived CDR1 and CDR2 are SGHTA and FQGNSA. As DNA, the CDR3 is TGTGCCAGCAGCTTACGCTCATCAATGAGAGGAAACACCATATATTTT. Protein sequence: CASSLRSSMRGNTIYF.

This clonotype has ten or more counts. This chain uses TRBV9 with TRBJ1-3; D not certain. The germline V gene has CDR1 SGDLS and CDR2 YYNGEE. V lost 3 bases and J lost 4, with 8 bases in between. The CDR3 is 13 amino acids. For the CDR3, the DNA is TGTGCCAGCAGCGCAAACGACGGAAACACCATATATTTT. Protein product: CASSANDGNTIYF.

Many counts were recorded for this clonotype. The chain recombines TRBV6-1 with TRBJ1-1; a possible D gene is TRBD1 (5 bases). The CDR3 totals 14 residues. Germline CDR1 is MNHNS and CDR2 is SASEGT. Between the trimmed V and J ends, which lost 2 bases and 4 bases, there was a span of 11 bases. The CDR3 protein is CASSETGAGTEAFF. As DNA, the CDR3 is TGTGCCAGCAGTGAAACCGGGGCAGGCACTGAAGCTTTCTTT.

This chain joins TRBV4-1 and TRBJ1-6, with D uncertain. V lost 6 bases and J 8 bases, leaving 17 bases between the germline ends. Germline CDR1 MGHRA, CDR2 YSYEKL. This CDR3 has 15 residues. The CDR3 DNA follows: TGCGCCAGCAGTCATGGCACTCTTGGGGATTCACCCCTCCACTTT. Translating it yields CASSHGTLGDSPLHF.

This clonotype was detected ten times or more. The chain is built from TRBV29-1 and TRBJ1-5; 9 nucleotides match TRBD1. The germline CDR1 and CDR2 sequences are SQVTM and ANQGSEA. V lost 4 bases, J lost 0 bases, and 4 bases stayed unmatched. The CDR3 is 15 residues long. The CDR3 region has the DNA TGCAGCGTTGGGACAGGGGCCACTAGCAATCAGCCCCAGCATTTT. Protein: CSVGTGATSNQPQHF.

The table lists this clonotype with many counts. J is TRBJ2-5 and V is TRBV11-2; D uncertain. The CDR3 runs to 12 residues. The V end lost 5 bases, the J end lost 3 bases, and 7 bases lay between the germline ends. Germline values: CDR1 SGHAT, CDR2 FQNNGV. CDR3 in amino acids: CASSKIEETQYF. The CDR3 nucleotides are TGTGCCAGCAGCAAAATCGAAGAGACCCAGTACTTC.

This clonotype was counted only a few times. CDR3 sequence (DNA): TGCAGTGCTAGAGATAGCGGGGGGGACACCGGGGAGCTGTTTTTT. As protein: CSARDSGGDTGELFF. The chain is built from TRBV20-1 and TRBJ2-2; 11 bases map to TRBD2. The V gene's germline CDR1 is DFQATT and CDR2 SNEGSKA (reference sequence). J gave up 3 bases and V 0 bases, and 0 bases lay outside the gene matches. The CDR3 runs 15 residues.